This T cell receptor (beta chain) is drawn from a study of beta chain features in type 1 diabetes. V gave up 4 bases and J gave up 10 bases, with 12 bases separating them. Germline V lookup: CDR1 SGHNT, CDR2 YYREEE (reference sequence). The CDR3 sequence is 12 residues long. Expressed TCRB transcripts got sequenced, as all isolated RNA was reverse transcribed. Using immunoSEQ multiplex PCR, the repertoire was profiled, and TCRdb retains in-frame clones only, with some absent. The sample records some 250,000 clones, roughly 30% being singletons. This clone has a handful of counts. The clonotype comes from a young man in good health. The chain recombines TRBV5-4 with TRBJ2-1; a possible D gene is TRBD2 (5 bases). Input material: central memory CD4+ T cells from blood. CDR3 in amino acids: CASSPREGEQFF. The CDR3 DNA follows: TGTGCCAGCAGCCCACGAGAGGGCGAGCAGTTCTTC.